Sequencing of this TCR beta chain was carried out in a study of lymphopenia after photon versus proton radiotherapy. V was shortened by 3 bases and J by 2 bases, with 8 bases between the two germline ends. Germline V gene data show CDR1 as SNHLY and CDR2 as FYNNEI. The CDR3 spans 13 residues. The assay was immunoSEQ multiplex PCR, and TCRdb's table has in-frame clones only and misses some. The profile shows under 30,000 clones, approximately 90% of them singletons. This sequence joins TRBV2 and TRBJ2-7; either TRBD1 or TRBD2 may fit D (5 bases each). The sample in question was peripheral blood, obtained from a patient treated with proton-based radiotherapy. This sequence originates from a woman aged 60-75 years with cholangiocarcinoma. Some clones in this sample may be carry-over from other donors' samples. CDR3: CASSEGVAYEQYF. The CDR3 DNA follows: TGTGCCAGCAGTGAGGGGGTCGCCTACGAGCAGTACTTC.